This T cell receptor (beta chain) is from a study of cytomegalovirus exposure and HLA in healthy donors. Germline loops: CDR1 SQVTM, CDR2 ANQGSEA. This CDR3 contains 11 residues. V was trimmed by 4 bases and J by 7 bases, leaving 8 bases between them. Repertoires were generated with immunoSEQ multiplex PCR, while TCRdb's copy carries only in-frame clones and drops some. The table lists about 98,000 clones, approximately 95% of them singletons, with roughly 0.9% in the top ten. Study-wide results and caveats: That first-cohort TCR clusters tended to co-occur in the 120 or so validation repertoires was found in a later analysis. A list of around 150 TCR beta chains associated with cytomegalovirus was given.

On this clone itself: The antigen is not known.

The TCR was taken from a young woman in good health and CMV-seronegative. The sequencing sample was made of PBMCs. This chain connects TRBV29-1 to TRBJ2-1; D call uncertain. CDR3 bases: TGCAGCGTTGCCCGGTGGAATGAGCAGTTCTTC. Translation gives CSVARWNEQFF.